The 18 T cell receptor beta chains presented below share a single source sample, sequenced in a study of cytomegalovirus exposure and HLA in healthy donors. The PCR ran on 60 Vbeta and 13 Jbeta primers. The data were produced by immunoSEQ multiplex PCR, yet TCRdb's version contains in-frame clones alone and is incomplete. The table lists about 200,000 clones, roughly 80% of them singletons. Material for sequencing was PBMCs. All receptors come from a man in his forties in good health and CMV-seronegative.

As DNA, the CDR3 is TGTGCCAGCAGCTATTTCGGGACAGGGTATATGGATGAGCAGTTCTTC. Translation: CASSYFGTGYMDEQFF. The chain joins TRBV5-6 to TRBJ2-1, with 9 bases fitting TRBD1. Per the germline V gene, CDR1 is SGHDT and CDR2 is YYEEEE. There are 16 residues in the CDR3. V was pared by 3 bases and J by 8 bases, with 12 bases of the junction left unmatched.

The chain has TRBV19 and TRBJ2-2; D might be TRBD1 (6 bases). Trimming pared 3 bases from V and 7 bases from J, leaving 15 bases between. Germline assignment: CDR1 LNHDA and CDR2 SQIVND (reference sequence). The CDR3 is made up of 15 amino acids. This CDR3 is CASSIGTGFNGELFF. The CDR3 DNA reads TGTGCCAGTAGTATTGGAACAGGGTTTAACGGGGAGCTGTTTTTT.

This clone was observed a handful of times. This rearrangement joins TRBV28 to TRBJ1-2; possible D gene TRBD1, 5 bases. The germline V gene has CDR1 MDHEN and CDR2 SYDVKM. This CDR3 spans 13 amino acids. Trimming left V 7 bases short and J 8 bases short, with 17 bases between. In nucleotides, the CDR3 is TGTGCCAGCACTTCGTACCAGGGTCGGGGCTACACCTTC. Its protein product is CASTSYQGRGYTF.

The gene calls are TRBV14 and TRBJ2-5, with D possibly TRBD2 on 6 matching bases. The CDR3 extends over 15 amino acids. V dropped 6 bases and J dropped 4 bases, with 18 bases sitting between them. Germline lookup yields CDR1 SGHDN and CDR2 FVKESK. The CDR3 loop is CASSPVMGGLETQYF. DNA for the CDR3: TGTGCCAGCAGTCCCGTGATGGGGGGTCTAGAGACCCAGTACTTC.

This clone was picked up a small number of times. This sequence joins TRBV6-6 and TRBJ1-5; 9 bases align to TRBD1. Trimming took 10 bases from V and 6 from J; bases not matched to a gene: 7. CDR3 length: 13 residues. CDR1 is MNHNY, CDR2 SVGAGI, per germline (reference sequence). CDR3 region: CATNDRGSQPQHF. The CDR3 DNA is TGTGCCACCAATGACAGGGGGAGTCAGCCCCAGCATTTT.

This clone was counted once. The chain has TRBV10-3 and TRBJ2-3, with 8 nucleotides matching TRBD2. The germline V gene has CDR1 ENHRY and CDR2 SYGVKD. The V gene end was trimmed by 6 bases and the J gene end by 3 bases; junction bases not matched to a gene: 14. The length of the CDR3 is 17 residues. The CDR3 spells CAIRRIGTSQTTDTQYF. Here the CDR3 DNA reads TGTGCCATCAGGAGGATTGGGACTAGTCAAACTACAGATACGCAGTATTTT.

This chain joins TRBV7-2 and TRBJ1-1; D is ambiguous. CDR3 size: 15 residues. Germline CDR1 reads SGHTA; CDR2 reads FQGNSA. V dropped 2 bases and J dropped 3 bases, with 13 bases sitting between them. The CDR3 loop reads CASSLLGPRDTEAFF. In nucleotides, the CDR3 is TGTGCCAGCAGCTTACTTGGCCCGAGGGACACTGAAGCTTTCTTT.

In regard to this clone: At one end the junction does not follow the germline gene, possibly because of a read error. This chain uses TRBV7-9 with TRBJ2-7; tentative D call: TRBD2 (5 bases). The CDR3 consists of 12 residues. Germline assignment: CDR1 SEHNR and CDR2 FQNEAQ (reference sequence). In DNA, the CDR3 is TGTTCCAGCAGTCCAGAGGGCGACGAGCAGTACTTC. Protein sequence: CSSSPEGDEQYF.

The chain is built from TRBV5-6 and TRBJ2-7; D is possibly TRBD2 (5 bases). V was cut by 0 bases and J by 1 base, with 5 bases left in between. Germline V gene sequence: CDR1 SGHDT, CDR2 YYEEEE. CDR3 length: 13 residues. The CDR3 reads CASSLAGSYEQYF. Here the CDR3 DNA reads TGTGCCAGCAGCTTGGCGGGGTCCTACGAGCAGTACTTC.

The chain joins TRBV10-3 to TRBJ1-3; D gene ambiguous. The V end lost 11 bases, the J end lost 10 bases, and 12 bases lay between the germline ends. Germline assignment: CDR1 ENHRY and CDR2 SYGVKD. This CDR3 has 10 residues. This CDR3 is CAVQEGTIYF. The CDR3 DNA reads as TGTGCCGTCCAGGAGGGAACCATATATTTT.

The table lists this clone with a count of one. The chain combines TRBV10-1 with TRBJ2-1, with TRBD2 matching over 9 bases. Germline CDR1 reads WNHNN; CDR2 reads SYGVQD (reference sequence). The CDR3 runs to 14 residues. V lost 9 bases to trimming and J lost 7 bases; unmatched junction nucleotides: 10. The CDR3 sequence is CASSLAGATNEQFF. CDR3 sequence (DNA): TGCGCCAGTTCGTTAGCGGGAGCGACAAATGAGCAGTTCTTC.

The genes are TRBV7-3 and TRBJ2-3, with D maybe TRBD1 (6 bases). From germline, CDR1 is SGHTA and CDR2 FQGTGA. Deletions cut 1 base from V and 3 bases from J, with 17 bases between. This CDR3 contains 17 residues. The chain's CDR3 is CASSLSGRGRVTDTQYF. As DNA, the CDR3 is TGTGCCAGCAGCTTAAGCGGCAGGGGTCGGGTTACAGATACGCAGTATTTT. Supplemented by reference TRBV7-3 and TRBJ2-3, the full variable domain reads GAGVSQTPSNKVTEKGKYVELRCDPISGHTALYWYRQSLGQGPEFLIYFQGTGAADDSGLPNDRFFAVRPEGSVSTLKIQRTERGDSAVYLCASSLSGRGRVTDTQYFGPGTRLTVL.

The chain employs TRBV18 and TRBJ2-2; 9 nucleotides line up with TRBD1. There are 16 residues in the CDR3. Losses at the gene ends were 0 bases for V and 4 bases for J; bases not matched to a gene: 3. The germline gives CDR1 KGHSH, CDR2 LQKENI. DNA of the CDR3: TGTGCCAGCTCACCACCGGGACAGGGAGGCACCGGGGAGCTGTTTTTT. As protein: CASSPPGQGGTGELFF.

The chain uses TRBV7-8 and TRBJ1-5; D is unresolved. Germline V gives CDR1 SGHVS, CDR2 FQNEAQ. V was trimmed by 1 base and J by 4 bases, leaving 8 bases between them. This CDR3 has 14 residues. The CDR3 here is CASSLVGGNQPQHF. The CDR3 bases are TGTGCCAGCAGCTTAGTTGGCGGGAATCAGCCCCAGCATTTT.

Here the CDR3 reads CASSRDRGSYEQYF. The CDR3 nucleotides are TGTGCCAGCAGCCGGGACAGGGGGTCCTACGAGCAGTACTTC. The J gene is TRBJ2-7, the V gene TRBV5-4, with 11 bases aligning to TRBD1. The CDR3 extends over 14 amino acids. Germline-derived CDR1 and CDR2 are SGHNT and YYREEE (reference sequence). J was trimmed by 1 base and V by 4 bases; bases with no gene match: 1.

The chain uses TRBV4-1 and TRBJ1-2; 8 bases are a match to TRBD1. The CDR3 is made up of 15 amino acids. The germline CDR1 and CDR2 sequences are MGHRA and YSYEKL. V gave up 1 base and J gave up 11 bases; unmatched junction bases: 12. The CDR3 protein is CASSQGLGRTGLYTF. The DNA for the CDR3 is TGCGCCAGCAGCCAAGGTCTTGGGAGGACAGGGCTATACACCTTC.

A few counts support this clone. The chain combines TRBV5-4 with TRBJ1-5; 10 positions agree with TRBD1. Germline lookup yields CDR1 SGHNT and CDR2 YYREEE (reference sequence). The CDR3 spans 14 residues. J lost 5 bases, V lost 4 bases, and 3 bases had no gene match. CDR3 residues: CASSRQGADQPQHF. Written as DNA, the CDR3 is TGTGCCAGCAGCCGACAGGGGGCGGATCAGCCCCAGCATTTT. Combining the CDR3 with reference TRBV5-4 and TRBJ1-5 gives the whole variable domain ETGVTQSPTHLIKTRGQQVTLRCSSQSGHNTVSWYQQALGQGPQFIFQYYREEENGRGNFPPRFSGLQFPNYSSELNVNALELDDSALYLCASSRQGADQPQHFGDGTRLSIL.

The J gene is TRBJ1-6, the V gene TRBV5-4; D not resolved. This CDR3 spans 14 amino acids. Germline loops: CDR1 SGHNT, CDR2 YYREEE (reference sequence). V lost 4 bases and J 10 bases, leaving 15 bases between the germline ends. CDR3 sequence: CASSLEKRGSPLHF. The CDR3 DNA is TGTGCCAGCAGCCTAGAAAAACGTGGATCACCCCTCCACTTT.